The 20 T cell receptor beta chains presented below share a single source sample, sequenced in a study of control samples from healthy donors and cancer patients. Method: immunoSEQ multiplex PCR; TCRdb's copy keeps in-frame clones and lacks some. Of 160,000 or so clones in the sample, roughly 95% were seen once. Source material: blood. These receptors all come from a woman aged 30 to 39 in good health.

As to this clone: The sample contains more than one DNA sequence encoding this CDR3. Written as DNA, the CDR3 is TGCGCCAGCAGCCAAGTAGAGGGGGGCCGGGGTGGCTACACCTTC. Translated: CASSQVEGGRGGYTF. This sequence joins TRBV4-1 and TRBJ1-2; D is perhaps TRBD1 (6 bases). CDR3 length equals 15 residues. Trimming removed 1 base from V and 7 bases from J, with 16 bases in between. Looked up from germline, CDR1 is MGHRA and CDR2 is YSYEKL.

The chain employs TRBV6-5 and TRBJ1-2; TRBD1 aligns across 9 bases. The junction had 10 bases not matched to a gene; V was cut back by 7 bases and J by 4 bases. CDR3 length equals 15 residues. Germline V gives CDR1 MNHEY, CDR2 SVGAGI. In DNA, the CDR3 is TGTGCCAGCAACGCGCCGGACAGGGGAATCTATGGCTACACCTTC. The encoded protein is CASNAPDRGIYGYTF.

The rearrangement uses TRBV19 and TRBJ1-5, with D perhaps matching TRBD1 (6 bases). The CDR3 is 13 residues long. Trimming stripped 7 bases from V and 4 bases from J, with 11 bases between. CDR1 and CDR2 (germline): LNHDA, SQIVND (reference sequence). CDR3 nucleotide sequence: TGTGCCAGTACAGGGGTTGTGAATCAGCCCCAGCATTTT. It translates to CASTGVVNQPQHF.

The chain joins TRBV18 to TRBJ1-5, with TRBD1 as a possible D gene (5 bases). V was shortened by 5 bases and J by 0 bases, with 11 bases between the two germline ends. This CDR3 contains 15 residues. The germline V gene has CDR1 KGHSH and CDR2 LQKENI. The CDR3 DNA reads TGTGCCAGCTCATTGGGACCGAATAGCAATCAGCCCCAGCATTTT. It translates to CASSLGPNSNQPQHF.

The rearrangement uses TRBV5-1 and TRBJ1-1; D not resolved. With 3 bases removed from V and 1 base from J, the gap between germline ends came to 10 bases. The CDR3 totals 14 residues. Germline CDR1 SGHRS, CDR2 YFSETQ. Here the CDR3 reads CASSWGGSNTEAFF. The CDR3 DNA reads as TGCGCCAGCAGCTGGGGAGGGTCGAACACTGAAGCTTTCTTT.

This chain joins TRBV18 and TRBJ1-5; D is ambiguous. The CDR3 is 15 amino acids. Germline-derived CDR1 and CDR2 are KGHSH and LQKENI. V lost 5 bases, J lost 0 bases, and 11 bases lay in between. The DNA of the CDR3 is TGTGCCAGCTCATCGATGGACGATAGCAATCAGCCCCAGCATTTT. Encoded protein: CASSSMDDSNQPQHF. Full variable domain (remainder filled in from reference TRBV18 and TRBJ1-5): NAGVMQNPRHLVRRRGQEARLRCSPMKGHSHVYWYRQLPEEGLKFMVYLQKENIIDESGMPKERFSAEFPKEGPSILRIQQVVRGDSAAYFCASSSMDDSNQPQHFGDGTRLSIL.

The V gene is TRBV29-1, the J gene TRBJ1-1, with 8 nucleotides matching TRBD1. The CDR3 is made up of 15 amino acids. Losses at the gene ends were 4 bases for V and 4 bases for J; bases not matched to a gene: 11. CDR1 and CDR2 (germline): SQVTM, ANQGSEA. The CDR3 coding sequence is TGCAGCGTTGCCAGGGGGCTGGACGTATTCACTGAAGCTTTCTTT. Its translation: CSVARGLDVFTEAFF. Looking up the rest from reference TRBV29-1 and TRBJ1-1 gives the full variable domain: SAVISQKPSRDICQRGTSLTIQCQVDSQVTMMFWYRQQPGQSLTLIATANQGSEATYESGFVIDKFPISRPNLTFSTLTVSNMSPEDSSIYLCSVARGLDVFTEAFFGQGTRLTVV.

This chain joins TRBV7-9 and TRBJ1-1; 7 bases are shared with TRBD1. The CDR3 runs 19 residues. Germline loops: CDR1 SEHNR, CDR2 FQNEAQ (reference sequence). J was trimmed by 0 bases and V by 2 bases; bases with no gene match: 15. CDR3 DNA: TGTGCCAGCAGCTTATCCAAGAATTCAGGGGGACCGATGAACACTGAAGCTTTCTTT. Translated, it gives CASSLSKNSGGPMNTEAFF.

The genes are TRBV4-1 and TRBJ2-2, with D unresolved. V was shortened by 0 bases and J by 7 bases, with 12 bases between the two germline ends. This CDR3 contains 15 residues. Looked up from germline, CDR1 is MGHRA and CDR2 is YSYEKL. DNA of the CDR3: TGCGCCAGCAGCCAAGACCTAGTGGGGTACGGGGAGCTGTTTTTT. It codes for CASSQDLVGYGELFF.

This chain joins TRBV14 and TRBJ2-3; tentatively, D is TRBD2 (5 bases). The CDR3 has 16 residues. Germline V gives CDR1 SGHDN, CDR2 FVKESK. The germline V and J ends were trimmed by 0 bases and 0 bases, with 10 bases remaining between them. CDR3 residues: CASSQDTGGSTDTQYF. CDR3 bases: TGTGCCAGCAGCCAAGATACTGGCGGGAGCACAGATACGCAGTATTTT.

V and J are TRBV11-2 and TRBJ2-1; D is undetermined. Per the germline V gene, CDR1 is SGHAT and CDR2 is FQNNGV. Trimming removed 5 bases at V and 3 bases at J, with 14 bases between. The CDR3 has 15 amino acids. Written as DNA, the CDR3 is TGTGCCAGCAGCCCTTCGGGCGGATTCTACAATGAGCAGTTCTTC. Protein product: CASSPSGGFYNEQFF.

This chain uses TRBV29-1 with TRBJ2-7, with a weak D call TRBD2 (7 bases). Trimming took 7 bases from V and 0 from J, leaving 16 bases between them. The germline V gene has CDR1 SQVTM and CDR2 ANQGSEA. The CDR3 length is 14 residues. CDR3 in amino acids: CSARGGASSYEQYF. The DNA of the CDR3 is TGCAGCGCCCGAGGGGGGGCCAGCTCCTACGAGCAGTACTTC.

This clone is a singleton in its sample. The chain combines TRBV18 with TRBJ2-7, with D perhaps given as TRBD1 or TRBD2 (5 bases each). Per the germline V gene, CDR1 is KGHSH and CDR2 is LQKENI. The CDR3 loop spans 15 amino acids. V gave up 1 base and J gave up 2 bases, with 12 bases separating them. CDR3 bases: TGTGCCAGCTCACCACGAACCGGGACCGCCTACGAGCAGTACTTC. Protein: CASSPRTGTAYEQYF.

V is TRBV7-9 and J is TRBJ1-4, with TRBD1 matching over 7 bases. Trimming took 1 base from V and 6 from J; bases not matched to a gene: 2. The CDR3 length is 14 residues. CDR1 and CDR2 (germline): SEHNR, FQNEAQ (reference sequence). The DNA for the CDR3 is TGTGCCAGCAGCTTAGGAGGACAGGATGAAAAACTGTTTTTT. Translation: CASSLGGQDEKLFF.

The chain couples TRBV7-9 to TRBJ2-7; D remains unclear. The V end was cut by 6 bases, the J end by 3 bases, with 9 bases between. The CDR3 spans 12 residues. Germline assignment: CDR1 SEHNR and CDR2 FQNEAQ (reference sequence). CDR3 loop: CASSPSSYEQYF. Here the CDR3 DNA reads TGTGCCAGCAGTCCTTCGAGCTACGAGCAGTACTTC.

The CDR3 reads CATSDLLYGEQFF. In DNA form, the CDR3 reads TGTGCCACCAGTGATTTGCTATATGGGGAGCAGTTCTTC. This rearrangement joins TRBV24-1 to TRBJ2-1, with D unresolved. CDR1 KGHDR and CDR2 SFDVKD come from the germline V gene. V was clipped by 0 bases and J by 10 bases, with 9 bases between them. The CDR3 has 13 residues.

The V gene is TRBV28, the J gene TRBJ1-4; 9 nucleotides agree with TRBD1. This CDR3 spans 17 amino acids. Germline CDR1 and CDR2: MDHEN and SYDVKM. J was trimmed by 8 bases and V by 3 bases; bases with no gene match: 13. CDR3 loop: CASSFADRGYQEEKLFF. The CDR3 DNA reads TGTGCCAGCAGTTTTGCGGACAGGGGTTACCAAGAAGAAAAACTGTTTTTT. Full variable domain (rest looked up from reference TRBV28 and TRBJ1-4): DVKVTQSSRYLVKRTGEKVFLECVQDMDHENMFWYRQDPGLGLRLIYFSYDVKMKEKGDIPEGYSVSREKKERFSLILESASTNQTSMYLCASSFADRGYQEEKLFFGSGTQLSVL.

This chain uses TRBV29-1 with TRBJ2-3; TRBD2 is a possible D gene (5 bases). With 6 bases removed from V and 4 bases from J, the gap between germline ends came to 8 bases. The CDR3 covers 11 residues. Germline V CDR1 and CDR2: SQVTM, ANQGSEA. CDR3 coding DNA: TGCAGCGTCGCTAGCCCAGATACGCAGTATTTT. Its protein product is CSVASPDTQYF.

The V and J genes are TRBV28 and TRBJ2-7; 12 bases are a match to TRBD2. Germline CDR1 is MDHEN and CDR2 is SYDVKM. This CDR3 has 14 residues. V was clipped by 0 bases and J by 6 bases; unmatched bases: 0. This CDR3 is CASSLWTSGSEQYF. DNA for the CDR3: TGTGCCAGCAGTTTATGGACTAGCGGGAGCGAGCAGTACTTC.

This chain joins TRBV19 and TRBJ1-5; 10 positions match TRBD1. In germline, CDR1 is LNHDA, CDR2 SQIVND (reference sequence). The CDR3 has 15 residues. Germline trimming cut 5 bases from V and 2 bases from J; bases unmatched to any gene: 3. Here the CDR3 DNA reads TGTGCCAGTAGTCGACAGGGGGCTGGCAATCAGCCCCAGCATTTT. Translation gives CASSRQGAGNQPQHF. The full variable domain, completed using reference TRBV19 and TRBJ1-5, is DGGITQSPKYLFRKEGQNVTLSCEQNLNHDAMYWYRQDPGQGLRLIYYSQIVNDFQKGDIAEGYSVSREKKESFPLTVTSAQKNPTAFYLCASSRQGAGNQPQHFGDGTRLSIL.